This T cell receptor (beta chain) was retrieved from a study of cytomegalovirus exposure and HLA in healthy donors. Amplification used 60 Vbeta primers and 13 Jbeta primers. Data came from immunoSEQ multiplex PCR; TCRdb stores just in-frame clones and leaves some out. Seen here are tens of thousands of clones, 55% to 80% observed once, and the top ten hold 2% to 2.5%. CDR3 length equals 11 residues. Trimming took off 5 bases at V and 5 bases at J, with 6 bases between the two ends. The germline V gene has CDR1 DFQATT and CDR2 SNEGSKA (reference sequence). This clone was seen a few times. Its specificity is unknown. The study's findings and limits: A link between a missense DCLRE1C variant and TCR beta V- and J-gene trimming emerged from a later analysis. Sequencing likely produced, as an artifact, a cluster of highly shared sequence variants.

The chain carries TRBV20-1 and TRBJ1-4; D remains ambiguous. Input material: PBMCs. This receptor was taken from a woman aged 25 to 39 in good health and CMV-seronegative. CDR3 residues: CSAPMNEKLFF. The CDR3 DNA reads as TGCAGTGCTCCCATGAATGAAAAACTGTTTTTT.